These T cell receptor beta chains were read from a single sample in a study of OX40 agonist ivuxolimab in advanced cancers. TCRdb's copy holds only in-frame clones and misses some; the assay was immunoSEQ multiplex PCR. This table holds about 58,000 clones, roughly 85% found once. The material sequenced was CD4+ or CD8+ T cells sorted from blood, taken in a trial of the OX40 agonist ivuxolimab. All receptors come from an adult with an advanced solid tumor such as melanoma, head and neck, liver or kidney cancer. CDR3s include the opening cysteine and the closing phenylalanine or tryptophan. D genes are given only for firm matches. Some rows have no size entry. The others give once, few or many, or a class for an expanded clone.

d_gene	v_gene	j_gene	abundance	CDR3aa	CDR3nt
-	TRBV7-9	TRBJ2-1	-	CASSLRGGSYNEQFF	TGTGCCAGCAGCTTACGGGGCGGCTCCTACAATGAGCAGTTCTTC
-	TRBV11-2	TRBJ2-5	few	CASSSGRRETQYF	TGTGCCAGCAGCTCGGGGCGCCGCGAGACCCAGTACTTC
-	TRBV11-1	TRBJ2-1	-	CASSLGAGEQFF	TGTGCCAGCAGCTTAGGGGCGGGTGAGCAGTTCTTC
-	TRBV28	TRBJ1-6	-	CASREAGGNNSPLHF	TGTGCCAGCAGGGAGGCGGGCGGTAATAATTCACCCCTCCACTTT
-	TRBV4-2	TRBJ2-1	-	CASSQDLARISYNEQFF	TGTGCCAGCAGCCAAGATTTAGCGCGAATTTCCTACAATGAGCAGTTCTTC
-	TRBV5-4	TRBJ2-4	-	CASSLASALGAKNIQYF	TGTGCCAGCAGCTTGGCTTCGGCTCTCGGAGCCAAAAACATTCAGTACTTC
TRBD1	TRBV2	TRBJ2-2	once	CATTRDRLTGELFF	TGTGCCACCACCCGGGACAGACTCACCGGGGAGCTGTTTTTT
-	TRBV5-1	TRBJ2-1	-	CASSLEVGRSEQFF	TGCGCCAGCAGCTTGGAGGTAGGCAGGAGTGAGCAGTTCTTC
-	TRBV2	TRBJ1-6	-	CASSEFGNSYNSPLHF	TGTGCCAGCAGTGAGTTCGGCAATAGTTATAATTCACCCCTCCACTTT
TRBD2	TRBV5-4	TRBJ2-1	-	CASSPPRSGGAYNEQFF	TGTGCCAGCAGCCCCCCTCGAAGCGGGGGGGCCTACAATGAGCAGTTCTTC
-	TRBV18	TRBJ2-5	-	CASSGRQGETQYF	TGTGCCAGCTCAGGTCGTCAGGGGGAGACCCAGTACTTC
-	TRBV18	TRBJ2-3	-	CASSPEWGRTDTQYF	TGTGCCAGCTCACCGGAGTGGGGGCGCACAGATACGCAGTATTTT
-	TRBV7-9	TRBJ2-3	-	CASSFVHTDVIQYF	TGTGCCAGCAGTTTCGTGCACACAGATGTGATTCAGTATTTT
-	TRBV21-1	TRBJ2-7	once	CASSSKRGPYEQYF	TGTGCCAGCAGCAGTAAGAGGGGCCCCTACGAGCAGTACTTC
-	TRBV28	TRBJ2-5	-	CASSRDSETQYF	TGTGCCAGCAGCAGGGACTCAGAGACCCAGTACTTC
-	TRBV9	TRBJ2-3	-	CASSGGAGTDTQYF	TGTGCCAGCAGTGGGGGGGCCGGGACAGATACGCAGTATTTT
-	TRBV28	TRBJ2-4	-	CASSFQVNIQYF	TGTGCCAGCAGTTTTCAGGTGAACATTCAGTACTTC
-	TRBV28	TRBJ1-2	-	CASSSGGSNYGYTF	TGTGCCAGCAGTTCTGGGGGGTCCAACTATGGCTACACCTTC
TRBD2	TRBV29-1	TRBJ2-3	-	CSVGSPSGATDTQYF	TGCAGCGTTGGATCGCCTAGCGGGGCGACAGATACGCAGTATTTT
-	TRBV9	TRBJ1-1	-	CASSVGTVTEAFF	TGTGCCAGCAGCGTAGGGACAGTCACTGAAGCTTTCTTT
-	TRBV7-2	TRBJ1-2	-	CASSLAGGEGYTF	TGTGCCAGCAGCTTAGCTGGGGGGGAGGGCTACACCTTC
-	TRBV6-1	TRBJ2-7	-	CASSEGGVGVQYF	TGTGCCAGCAGTGAAGGAGGGGTTGGTGTGCAGTACTTC
-	TRBV5-1	TRBJ1-5	-	CASSGGADQPQHF	TGCGCCAGCTCGGGGGGGGCGGATCAGCCCCAGCATTTT
-	TRBV13	TRBJ1-5	-	CASSSSGLKPNQPQHF	TGTGCCAGCAGCTCATCTGGACTGAAACCGAATCAGCCCCAGCATTTT
-	TRBV7-2	TRBJ1-4	-	CASSLSNEKLFF	TGTGCCAGCAGCTTGAGTAATGAAAAACTGTTTTTT
-	TRBV7-8	TRBJ2-3	few	CASSPYDDTQYF	TGTGCCAGCAGCCCGTACGATGATACGCAGTATTTT
-	TRBV18	TRBJ1-1	-	CASSPLRYTEAFF	TGTGCCAGCTCACCTTTACGGTACACTGAAGCTTTCTTT
TRBD1	TRBV28	TRBJ1-5	-	CASSLGGGQGHQPQHF	TGTGCCAGCAGTTTGGGGGGTGGACAGGGACATCAGCCCCAGCATTTT
TRBD1	TRBV5-8	TRBJ1-2	-	CASRQYRGRYGYTF	TGTGCCAGCAGGCAATACAGGGGGCGGTATGGCTACACCTTC
-	TRBV5-1	TRBJ2-3	-	CASSLESAVSTDTQYF	TGCGCCAGCAGCTTGGAGTCGGCGGTCAGCACAGATACGCAGTATTTT
TRBD1	TRBV7-8	TRBJ1-2	-	CASSLGAGTDGYTF	TGTGCCAGCAGCTTAGGTGCAGGGACAGATGGCTACACCTTC
-	TRBV5-6	TRBJ2-7	-	CASSLVDANYEQYF	TGTGCCAGCAGCTTGGTGGACGCTAACTACGAGCAGTACTTC
-	TRBV4-1	TRBJ2-1	-	CASRYQPTFSYNEQFF	TGCGCCAGCAGGTACCAGCCTACCTTCTCCTACAATGAGCAGTTCTTC
-	TRBV7-2	TRBJ2-5	once	CASSLVVAVGETQYF	TGTGCCAGCAGCTTAGTAGTGGCCGTGGGGGAGACCCAGTACTTC
TRBD1	TRBV28	TRBJ2-7	-	CASTVGDRVTTHEQYF	TGTGCCAGCACAGTTGGGGACAGGGTGACGACTCACGAGCAGTACTTC
TRBD1	TRBV19	TRBJ2-5	-	CASSSGTGGTETQYF	TGTGCCAGTTCATCCGGGACAGGGGGCACGGAGACCCAGTACTTC
TRBD2	TRBV25-1	TRBJ2-1	once	CASTLGGGYNEQFF	TGTGCCAGCACCCTGGGCGGGGGGTACAATGAGCAGTTCTTC
-	TRBV7-3	TRBJ1-1	-	CASSLIRGAGEAFF	TGTGCCAGCAGCTTAATACGTGGGGCAGGTGAAGCTTTCTTT
TRBD1	TRBV6-5	TRBJ1-1	-	CAIGQGATAAFF	TGTGCCATCGGTCAGGGGGCGACGGCAGCTTTCTTT
-	TRBV12-2	TRBJ2-7	-	CASRRPSYEQYF	TGTGCAAGTCGACGGCCCTCCTACGAGCAGTACTTC
-	TRBV10-2	TRBJ2-3	-	CASSLQDPLNAGNTQYF	TGCGCCAGCTCCCTACAGGACCCCCTAAACGCAGGGAATACGCAGTATTTT
TRBD1	TRBV30	TRBJ2-7	-	CAWRAPGQGVNEQYF	TGTGCCTGGAGGGCCCCCGGACAGGGAGTAAACGAGCAGTACTTC
-	TRBV28	TRBJ1-1	-	CASRFPGGLNTEAFF	TGTGCCAGCAGATTCCCCGGGGGGTTGAACACTGAAGCTTTCTTT
TRBD1	TRBV6-1	TRBJ2-2	-	CASAEEGAGTGELFF	TGTGCCAGCGCCGAAGAGGGGGCTGGCACCGGGGAGCTGTTTTTT
-	TRBV28	TRBJ1-5	-	CASSGGNQPQHF	TGTGCCAGCAGTGGTGGCAATCAGCCCCAGCATTTT
-	TRBV27	TRBJ1-1	few	CSKMNTEAFF	TGTTCCAAAATGAACACTGAAGCTTTCTTT
TRBD1	TRBV7-9	TRBJ2-5	-	CASSPPGQGALETQYF	TGTGCCAGCAGCCCGCCGGGACAGGGGGCGTTAGAGACCCAGTACTTC
TRBD1	TRBV7-2	TRBJ2-1	-	CASSLGQGAISEQFF	TGTGCCAGCAGCTTAGGACAGGGGGCAATTAGTGAGCAGTTCTTC
-	TRBV18	TRBJ1-3	-	CASSTLGQSFSGNTIYF	TGTGCCAGCTCAACCCTAGGACAGAGCTTCTCTGGAAACACCATATATTTT
-	TRBV12-2	TRBJ2-1	once	CASRPFLAGGEVYNEQFF	TGTGCAAGTCGCCCTTTTCTAGCGGGGGGGGAAGTTTACAATGAGCAGTTCTTC
TRBD2	TRBV19	TRBJ2-1	-	CASRTGGGLAGHNEQFF	TGTGCCAGTAGAACAGGGGGAGGACTAGCGGGGCACAATGAGCAGTTCTTC
TRBD2	TRBV11-3	TRBJ2-7	-	CASSLGRGAYEQYF	TGTGCCAGCAGCTTAGGGCGGGGGGCCTACGAGCAGTACTTC